This T cell receptor beta chain derives from a study of cytomegalovirus exposure and HLA in healthy donors. Points from the study as a whole: Sequencing likely generated an artifact that appeared as a cluster of highly shared sequence variants.

Germline assignment: CDR1 SGHTA and CDR2 FQGTGA. The CDR3 has 13 residues. Trimming shortened V by 4 bases and J by 0 bases, and 7 bases separated the two germline ends. As concerns this clone: Its antigen remains unidentified. This sample also contains other DNA sequences that code for the same CDR3.

Vbeta (60) and Jbeta (13) primers were used in the PCR. Profiled with immunoSEQ multiplex PCR; TCRdb holds only in-frame clones, not every one. The sample holds around 140,000 clones, 77% seen once. This receptor was identified in a male donor in good health and CMV-seronegative. The chain combines TRBV7-3 with TRBJ2-7; a possible D gene is TRBD2 (5 bases). The sequencing sample was made of PBMCs. The DNA for the CDR3 is TGTGCCAGCAGCTCGGGGTCCTCCTACGAGCAGTACTTC. It codes for CASSSGSSYEQYF. Full variable domain (missing parts from reference TRBV7-3 and TRBJ2-7): GAGVSQTPSNKVTEKGKYVELRCDPISGHTALYWYRQSLGQGPEFLIYFQGTGAADDSGLPNDRFFAVRPEGSVSTLKIQRTERGDSAVYLCASSSGSSYEQYFGPGTRLTVT.